This TCR beta chain was found in a study of OX40 agonist ivuxolimab in advanced cancers. Study at large: Every 2 weeks, patients received ivuxolimab intravenously, dosed at 0.01 to 10 mg/kg.

Study observations and caveats: There were, on average, more expanded clones in CD8+ T cells than in CD4+.

Clones were sequenced by immunoSEQ multiplex PCR, and TCRdb holds only the in-frame ones, with some missing. The sample has 70,000 to 85,000 clones, around nine tenths seen once. Only one count was recorded for this clone. The target antigen is unknown. The clonotype originates from an adult with an advanced solid tumor such as melanoma, head and neck, liver or kidney cancer. Sequencing used CD4+ or CD8+ T cells sorted from blood, obtained in a trial of the OX40 agonist ivuxolimab.

The CDR3 nucleotides are TGTGCCAGCAGTTGGGGCGGGGGCAATCAGCCCCAGCATTTT. It encodes CASSWGGGNQPQHF. This chain uses TRBV7-2 with TRBJ1-5, with D possibly TRBD1 on 5 matching bases. The CDR3 contains 14 residues. V was clipped by 6 bases and J by 2 bases, with 11 bases between them. The germline CDR1 and CDR2 sequences are SGHTA and FQGNSA. Full variable domain (missing parts from reference TRBV7-2 and TRBJ1-5): GAGVSQSPSNKVTEKGKDVELRCDPISGHTALYWYRQSLGQGLEFLIYFQGNSAPDKSGLPSDRFSAERTGGSVSTLTIQRTQQEDSAVYLCASSWGGGNQPQHFGDGTRLSIL.